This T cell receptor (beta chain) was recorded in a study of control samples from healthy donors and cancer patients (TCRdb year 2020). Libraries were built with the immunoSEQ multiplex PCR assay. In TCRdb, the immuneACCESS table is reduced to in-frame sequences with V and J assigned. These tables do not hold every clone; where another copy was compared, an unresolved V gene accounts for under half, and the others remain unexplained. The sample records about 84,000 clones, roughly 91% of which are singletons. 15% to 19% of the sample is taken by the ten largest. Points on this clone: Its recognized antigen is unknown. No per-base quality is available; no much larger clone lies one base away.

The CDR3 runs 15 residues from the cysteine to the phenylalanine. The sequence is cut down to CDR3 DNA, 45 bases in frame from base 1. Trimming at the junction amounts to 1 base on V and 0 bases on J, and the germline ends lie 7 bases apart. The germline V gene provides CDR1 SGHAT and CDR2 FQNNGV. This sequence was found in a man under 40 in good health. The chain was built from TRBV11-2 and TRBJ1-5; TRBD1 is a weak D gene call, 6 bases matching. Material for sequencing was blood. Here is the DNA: TGTGCCAGCAGCTTAGGGACAGCTAGCAATCAGCCCCAGCATTTT. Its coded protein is CASSLGTASNQPQHF.